These T cell receptor beta chains were read from a single sample in a study of blood T cells in healthy people across ages. TCRdb fed the 5' RACE reads into MiXCR, producing one record per CDR3 protein. The data show 1.5 million to 2 million distinct CDR3 sequences, roughly 28% seen once. The specimen sequenced was blood. These receptors all stem from a woman younger than 45 in good health. CDR3s include the opening cysteine and the closing phenylalanine or tryptophan. D genes are given only for firm matches. Size is omitted from some rows. Given values are once, few, many or a class for expanded clones.

V,J,D,size,DNA,CDR3
TRBV28,TRBJ2-2,TRBD1,few,TGTGCCAGCAGACGTCCGGGACAGGGAATCGGGGAGCTGTTTTTT,CASRRPGQGIGELFF
TRBV5-6,TRBJ2-6,NA,many,TGTGCCAGCAGCTTCAGGATCTCTGGGGCCAACGTCCTGACTTTC,CASSFRISGANVLTF
TRBV10-2,TRBJ1-1,NA,NA,TGCGCCAGTGCGATTGGGGGCTCCCGGAACACTGAAGCTTTCTTT,CASAIGGSRNTEAFF
TRBV9,TRBJ2-7,NA,NA,TGTGCCAGCAGCGTAGCACTTGACCACTACGAGCAGTACTTC,CASSVALDHYEQYF
TRBV9,TRBJ1-1,NA,few,TGTGCCAGCAGCGTAGGTTGGGGCCCCAGCACTGAAGCTTTCTTT,CASSVGWGPSTEAFF
TRBV6-5,TRBJ2-1,TRBD1,many,TGTGCCAGCAGTTACTCGAGACAGGGTGGGTACAATGAGCAGTTCTTC,CASSYSRQGGYNEQFF
TRBV7-2,TRBJ2-7,TRBD2,NA,TGTGCCAGCAGCGTCGCTACTAGCGGGAGGGTTTACGAGCAGTACTTC,CASSVATSGRVYEQYF
TRBV6-5,TRBJ1-2,NA,NA,TGTGCCAGCAGTGACCGGACTGACTATGGCTACACCTTC,CASSDRTDYGYTF
TRBV10-3,TRBJ2-1,NA,NA,TGTACCATCAGTGAGTTTGACAGCGGTGAGCAGTTCTTC,CTISEFDSGEQFF
TRBV24-1,TRBJ2-2,TRBD2,NA,TGTGCCACCAGTGAGGGGATAGCGGGCACCGGGGAGCTGTTTTTT,CATSEGIAGTGELFF
TRBV12-3/TRBV12-4,TRBJ2-1,TRBD2,NA,TGTGCCAGCAGCTCGAGTACCGGGACTAGCGGGGGGGCCCTTGATGAGCAGTTCTTC,CASSSSTGTSGGALDEQFF
TRBV7-2,TRBJ2-5,NA,many,TGTGCCAGCTCACCACGACGAGCCCAAGAGACCCAGTACTTC,CASSPRRAQETQYF
TRBV6-5,TRBJ2-3,NA,NA,TGTGCCAGCAGTTGGGGGGATTCCACAGATACGCAGTATTTT,CASSWGDSTDTQYF
TRBV11-2,TRBJ2-5,NA,few,TGTGCCAGCAGCCCCGCCCCCCGGGGTTCGATGGATGAGACCCAGTACTTC,CASSPAPRGSMDETQYF
TRBV5-1,TRBJ1-2,NA,NA,TGCGCCAGCAGCGTTAACGGGGATGTTAATGGCTACACCTTC,CASSVNGDVNGYTF
TRBV25-1,TRBJ1-5,TRBD1,NA,TGTGCCAGCAGGGAACGGACAGGGATTCAGCCCCAGCATTTT,CASRERTGIQPQHF
TRBV4-2,TRBJ1-2,NA,NA,TGTGCCAGCAGCCAAAAGGGCAGAAACTATGGCTACACCTTC,CASSQKGRNYGYTF
TRBV27,TRBJ2-7,TRBD2,NA,TGTGCCAGCAGTTTGGGTCTAGCGGGTATTGATGAGCAGTACTTC,CASSLGLAGIDEQYF
TRBV5-1,TRBJ2-7,NA,few,TGCGCCAGCAGCCCCGGGACTCCCGAATACGAGCAGTACTTC,CASSPGTPEYEQYF
TRBV18,TRBJ2-1,NA,NA,TGTGCCAGCTCACCTAGGCCTTGGGATGAGCAGTTCTTC,CASSPRPWDEQFF
TRBV24-1,TRBJ1-5,TRBD1,few,TGTGCCACCAGTGATAGGGACAGGCCTAGCAATCAGCCCCAGCATTTT,CATSDRDRPSNQPQHF
TRBV3-1,TRBJ2-5,TRBD2,many,TGTGCCAGCAGCCCTAGCGGGATCCAAGAGACCCAGTACTTC,CASSPSGIQETQYF
TRBV24-1,TRBJ2-3,TRBD1,NA,TGTGCCACCAGTGATCGGACAGGGCGAGATACGCAGTATTTT,CATSDRTGRDTQYF
TRBV29-1,TRBJ1-3,NA,NA,TGCAGCGCAACAGGCCTATCTGGAAACACCATATATTTT,CSATGLSGNTIYF
TRBV20-1,TRBJ2-5,TRBD1,few,TGCAGTGCCCAGGCACAGGGGGGTTTGGAGACCCAGTACTTC,CSAQAQGGLETQYF
TRBV6-6,TRBJ1-2,NA,once,TGTGTCGCCTACCCCGGTGGGGTGTCCTATGGCTACACCTTC,CVAYPGGVSYGYTF
TRBV7-8,TRBJ1-4,NA,NA,TGTGCCAGCAGACGGGGCCTCTCAAATGAAAAACTGTTTTTT,CASRRGLSNEKLFF
TRBV3-1,TRBJ2-7,TRBD2,NA,TGTGCCAGCAGCCAAGTGAGCGGGACCCTCTCCGAGCAGTACTTC,CASSQVSGTLSEQYF
TRBV7-2,TRBJ1-1,NA,NA,TGTGCCAGCAGCTTAGTTTCGGTGAACACTGAAGCTTTCTTT,CASSLVSVNTEAFF
TRBV29-1,TRBJ2-1,TRBD2,few,TGCAGCGTATCCCGGGGGGGCCAGGATGAGCAGTTCTTC,CSVSRGGQDEQFF
TRBV10-1,TRBJ2-7,NA,NA,TGCGCCAGCAGTGTCATGAGGGGCCACGAGCAGTACTTC,CASSVMRGHEQYF
TRBV12-3/TRBV12-4,TRBJ1-1,TRBD1,NA,TGTGCCAGCAGTTCACTCGGGACAGGGTACGCCACTGAAGCTTTCTTT,CASSSLGTGYATEAFF
TRBV6-6,TRBJ1-1,TRBD1,NA,TGTGCCAGCAGTTACTCCCCATCGACAGGGCTTGGTGAAGCTTTCTTT,CASSYSPSTGLGEAFF
TRBV4-1,TRBJ2-1,TRBD2,few,TGCGCCAGCAGCCAAGGGGTAGCGGGAGACCGCAATGAGCAGTTCTTC,CASSQGVAGDRNEQFF
TRBV7-6,TRBJ1-1,NA,NA,TGTGCCAGCAGCTCGAGGGAGGACGGGAACACTGAAGCTTTCTTT,CASSSREDGNTEAFF
TRBV20-1,TRBJ2-2,TRBD1,NA,TGCAGTGCTAGGGGGACAGGGATCGGGGAGCTGTTTTTT,CSARGTGIGELFF
TRBV4-1,TRBJ1-2,TRBD1,NA,TGCGCCAGCAGCCAAGATCCGGACAGGCGGTCAGGGGGCTACACCTTC,CASSQDPDRRSGGYTF
TRBV29-1,TRBJ1-2,NA,few,TGCAGCGTCTCTCCGGAGGGGCGCTATGGCTACACCTTC,CSVSPEGRYGYTF
TRBV24-1,TRBJ2-1,TRBD1,NA,TGTGCCACCAGTGATACTACCCGGGACAGAAAAAACAATGAGCAGTTCTTC,CATSDTTRDRKNNEQFF
TRBV5-1,TRBJ2-5,NA,few,TGCGCCAGCAGCCCCCTTGTGGGGCGGGAGACCCAGTACTTC,CASSPLVGRETQYF
TRBV7-3,TRBJ1-1,TRBD1,NA,TGTGCCGGCAGCTCCCTACAGGGGTTAGCTTTCTTT,CAGSSLQGLAFF
TRBV12-3/TRBV12-4,TRBJ2-7,TRBD2,many,TGTGCCAGCAGCTTAAGGGCTAGCGGGACCTACGAGCAGTACTTC,CASSLRASGTYEQYF
TRBV5-1,TRBJ2-5,NA,many,TGCGCCAGCACCATAAGGGGGGAGCAGTACTTC,CASTIRGEQYF
TRBV7-9,TRBJ1-3,NA,NA,TGTGCCAGCTATGGGGACTCTGGAAACACCATATATTTT,CASYGDSGNTIYF
TRBV28,TRBJ2-7,NA,few,TGTGCCAGCATCCCTCCCCCAGGGGACGACGAGCAGTACTTC,CASIPPPGDDEQYF
TRBV6-6,TRBJ2-5,TRBD2,NA,TGTGCCAGCAGCCTTAGCGGGAGGGCGAAACAAGAGACCCAGTACTTC,CASSLSGRAKQETQYF
TRBV6-6,TRBJ2-1,TRBD2,NA,TGTGCCAGCAGTTCCGGACCGACTAGCGGGAACTACAATGAGCAGTTCTTC,CASSSGPTSGNYNEQFF
TRBV7-8,TRBJ2-5,NA,NA,TGTGCCAGCAGCATGGATCGGGAGACCCAGTACTTC,CASSMDRETQYF
TRBV29-1,TRBJ2-7,TRBD2,NA,TGCAGCGGTGGACTAGCGGGACACTACGAGCAGTACTTC,CSGGLAGHYEQYF
TRBV4-3,TRBJ2-4,TRBD1,many,TGCGCCAGCAGCCAAGATAGAGGAGTACAGGGGTCCATTCAGTACTTC,CASSQDRGVQGSIQYF
TRBV20-1,TRBJ2-3,TRBD2,NA,TGCAGTGTCCCGGGACTAGGTGGCACAGATACGCAGTATTTT,CSVPGLGGTDTQYF
TRBV4-1,TRBJ2-1,NA,few,TGCGCCAGCAGCCAAAGGGCGGGAACTACTTACAATGAGCAGTTCTTC,CASSQRAGTTYNEQFF
TRBV14,TRBJ2-3,NA,NA,TGTGCCAGCAGCCAGGATTTGATAGATACGCAGTATTTT,CASSQDLIDTQYF
TRBV6-5,TRBJ2-7,NA,few,TGTGCCAGCAGCAGGGCCGATACATCCTACGAGCAGTACTTC,CASSRADTSYEQYF
TRBV3-1,TRBJ2-7,TRBD2,NA,TGTGCCAGCAGCCGCACTACCAAAGCGGGAGGGCCGTACGAGCAGTACTTC,CASSRTTKAGGPYEQYF
TRBV20-1,TRBJ2-7,TRBD2,NA,TGCAGTGCTAGAGGGGGCCCGGGACTAGCGCACGAGCAGTACTTC,CSARGGPGLAHEQYF
TRBV4-1,TRBJ2-4,NA,NA,TGCGCCAGCAGCCAAGATCTCCGACACCAGTACTTC,CASSQDLRHQYF